This T cell receptor (beta chain) was profiled in a study of beta chain features in type 1 diabetes. Since all of the isolated RNA was reverse transcribed, expressed TCRB transcripts were what got sequenced. Profiling relied on immunoSEQ multiplex PCR, and the TCRdb table lists in-frame clones only, not all of them. The top ten clones hold roughly 0.059% of a sample with around 99,000 clones, about two fifths of them seen once. The CDR3 is made up of 16 amino acids. With 6 bases clipped from V and 4 bases from J, the junction kept 11 bases outside the gene matches. CDR1 MNHNY and CDR2 SVGAGI come from the germline V gene (reference sequence). Study results and limitations: Researchers could not determine here whether HLA type influences TCRB rearrangement.

This clone was counted between two and nine times. No antigen is known for it. The chain is built from TRBV6-6 and TRBJ2-1; 8 nucleotides match TRBD2. Sample: stem cell memory CD4+ T cells from blood. This receptor was obtained from a woman aged 18-29 years in good health. Here the CDR3 reads CASSHGTSGHYNEQFF. The CDR3 region has the DNA TGTGCCAGCAGCCACGGTACTAGCGGCCATTACAATGAGCAGTTCTTC.